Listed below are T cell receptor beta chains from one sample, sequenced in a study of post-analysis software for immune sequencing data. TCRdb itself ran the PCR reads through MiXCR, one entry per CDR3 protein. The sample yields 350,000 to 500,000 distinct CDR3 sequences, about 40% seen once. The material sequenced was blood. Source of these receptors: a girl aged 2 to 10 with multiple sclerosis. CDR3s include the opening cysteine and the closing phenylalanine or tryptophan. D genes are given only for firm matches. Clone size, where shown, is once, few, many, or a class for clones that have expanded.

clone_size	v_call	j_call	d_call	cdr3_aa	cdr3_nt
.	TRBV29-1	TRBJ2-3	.	CSVAINPRGTADTQYF	TGCAGCGTAGCCATAAACCCCCGGGGGACCGCAGATACGCAGTATTTT
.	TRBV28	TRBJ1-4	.	CASSFSRGGVNEKLFF	TGTGCCAGCAGTTTCTCCCGTGGAGGGGTTAATGAAAAACTGTTTTTT
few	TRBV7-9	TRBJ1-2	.	CASSWGGTYYGYTF	TGTGCCAGCAGCTGGGGAGGGACCTACTATGGCTACACCTTC
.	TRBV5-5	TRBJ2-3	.	CASSLDEVTQYF	TGTGCCAGCAGCTTGGACGAGGTTACGCAGTATTTT
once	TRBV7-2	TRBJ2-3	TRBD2	CASSSRSVGGGLTDTQYF	TGTGCCAGCAGCTCCCGCAGTGTTGGCGGGGGACTCACAGATACGCAGTATTTT
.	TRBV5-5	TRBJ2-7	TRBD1	CASSPGPGQNYEQYF	TGTGCCAGCAGCCCCGGACCGGGACAGAACTACGAGCAGTACTTC
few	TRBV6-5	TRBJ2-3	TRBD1	CASSWQGDRSDTQYF	TGTGCCAGCAGTTGGCAGGGGGATCGGTCAGATACGCAGTATTTT
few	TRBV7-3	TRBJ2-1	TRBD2	CASSLETSGPYWGNEQFF	TGTGCCAGCAGCTTAGAGACTAGCGGGCCCTACTGGGGCAATGAGCAGTTCTTC
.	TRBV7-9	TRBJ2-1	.	CASSLVQGSYNEQFF	TGTGCCAGCAGCTTAGTACAGGGCTCTTACAATGAGCAGTTCTTC
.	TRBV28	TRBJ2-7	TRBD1	CAGRDRVDEQYF	TGTGCCGGCAGGGACAGGGTCGACGAGCAGTACTTC
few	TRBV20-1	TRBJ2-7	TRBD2	CSAYGTSGIVPYNEQYF	TGCAGTGCTTACGGGACTAGCGGGATTGTACCCTACAATGAGCAGTACTTC
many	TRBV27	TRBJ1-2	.	CASSFGRNYGYTF	TGTGCCAGCAGTTTCGGCAGGAACTATGGCTACACCTTC
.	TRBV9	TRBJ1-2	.	CASSASGFHGYTF	TGTGCCAGCAGCGCTTCAGGATTTCATGGCTACACCTTC
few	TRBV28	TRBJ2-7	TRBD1	CASSMNRGRNHEQYF	TGTGCCAGCAGTATGAACAGGGGGCGCAACCACGAGCAGTACTTC
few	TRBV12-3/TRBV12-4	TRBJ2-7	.	CASSRLVGTESYEQYF	TGTGCCAGCAGTCGACTAGTAGGGACAGAGTCCTACGAGCAGTACTTC
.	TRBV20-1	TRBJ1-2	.	CSAQELEDGYTF	TGCAGTGCTCAAGAGTTGGAAGATGGCTACACCTTC
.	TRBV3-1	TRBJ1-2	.	CATLGPSDGYTF	TGTGCCACCCTTGGGCCTTCGGATGGCTACACCTTC
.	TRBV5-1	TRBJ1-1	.	CASTPGQLNTEAFF	TGCGCCAGCACCCCAGGACAGCTGAACACTGAAGCTTTCTTT
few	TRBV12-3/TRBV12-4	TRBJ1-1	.	CASSQQVLNTEAFF	TGTGCCAGCAGCCAACAGGTTCTGAACACTGAAGCTTTCTTT
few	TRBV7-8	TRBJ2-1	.	CASSLIADPAHNEQFF	TGTGCCAGCAGCTTAATCGCGGACCCCGCACACAATGAGCAGTTCTTC
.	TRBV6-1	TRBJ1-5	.	CATRDGVPARPQHF	TGTGCCACCCGGGACGGGGTTCCCGCTCGGCCCCAGCATTTT
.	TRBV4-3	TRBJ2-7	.	CASSQPIGYEQYF	TGCGCCAGCAGCCAACCGATTGGCTACGAGCAGTACTTC
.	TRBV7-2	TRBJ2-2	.	CASSLATRATGELFF	TGTGCCAGCAGCTTAGCGACGAGGGCGACCGGGGAGCTGTTTTTT
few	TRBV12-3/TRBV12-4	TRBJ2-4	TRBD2	CASTLRGGKNIQYF	TGTGCCAGCACCTTACGGGGAGGGAAAAACATTCAGTACTTC
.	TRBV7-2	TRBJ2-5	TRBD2	CASSPVGGSPNEQYF	TGTGCCAGCAGCCCCGTGGGCGGGAGCCCCAATGAGCAGTACTTC
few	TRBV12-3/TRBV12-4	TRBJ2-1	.	CASSLAGVNEQFF	TGTGCCAGCAGTTTAGCAGGGGTCAATGAGCAGTTCTTC
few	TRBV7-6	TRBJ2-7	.	CASSLSGTVYEQYF	TGTGCCAGCAGCTTAAGCGGGACAGTTTACGAGCAGTACTTC
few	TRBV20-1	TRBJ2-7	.	CSLTWGREHEQYF	TGCAGCCTGACGTGGGGCAGGGAGCACGAGCAGTACTTC
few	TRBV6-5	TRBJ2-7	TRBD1	CASSYTPSGGWGEQYF	TGTGCCAGCAGTTACACACCATCAGGGGGCTGGGGGGAGCAGTACTTC
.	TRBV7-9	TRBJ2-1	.	CASSPPTVLANEQFF	TGTGCCAGCAGCCCGCCTACTGTGCTAGCGAATGAGCAGTTCTTC
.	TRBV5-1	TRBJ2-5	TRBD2	CASSLGSGSFETQYF	TGCGCCAGCAGCTTGGGAAGCGGGAGCTTTGAGACCCAGTACTTC
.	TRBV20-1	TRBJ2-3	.	CSARDPGGSTDTQYF	TGCAGTGCTAGAGATCCCGGGGGTAGCACAGATACGCAGTATTTT
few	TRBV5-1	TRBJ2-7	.	CASSLTPTGSYEQYF	TGCGCCAGCAGCTTGACGCCGACAGGCTCCTACGAGCAGTACTTC
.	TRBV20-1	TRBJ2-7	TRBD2	CSARDGGGSSYEQYF	TGCAGTGCTAGAGATGGTGGCGGGAGCTCCTACGAGCAGTACTTC
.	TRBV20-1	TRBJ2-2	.	CSARTWGDTGELFF	TGCAGTGCTAGAACCTGGGGGGACACCGGGGAGCTGTTTTTT
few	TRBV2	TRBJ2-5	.	CASSSRVISGETQYF	TGTGCCAGCAGTTCCAGGGTTATTAGCGGAGAGACCCAGTACTTC
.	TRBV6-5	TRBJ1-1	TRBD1	CASSTGATEAFF	TGTGCCAGCAGTACAGGGGCCACTGAAGCTTTCTTT
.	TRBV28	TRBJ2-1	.	CASRVGAPFTYEQFF	TGTGCCAGCAGAGTGGGTGCCCCCTTTACGTATGAGCAGTTCTTC
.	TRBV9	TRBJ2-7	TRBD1	CASTRTGQPTSSYEQYF	TGTGCCAGCACCCGTACGGGACAGCCTACGAGCTCCTACGAGCAGTACTTC
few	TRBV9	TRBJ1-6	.	CASSVRGSSSYNSPLHF	TGTGCCAGCAGCGTAAGAGGATCCAGCTCCTATAATTCACCCCTCCACTTT
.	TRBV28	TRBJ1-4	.	CASSRPAPSENEKLFF	TGTGCCAGCAGCCGCCCCGCCCCATCCGAAAATGAAAAACTGTTTTTT
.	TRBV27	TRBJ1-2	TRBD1	CASSFISGQGLVSYTF	TGTGCCAGCAGTTTCATATCCGGACAGGGCCTTGTCAGCTACACCTTC
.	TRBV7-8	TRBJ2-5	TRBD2	CASLTGRLAGGQETQYF	TGTGCCAGCCTCACCGGGAGGCTAGCGGGAGGGCAAGAGACCCAGTACTTC
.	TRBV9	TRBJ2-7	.	CASSVGGDRRIYEQYF	TGTGCCAGCAGCGTAGGGGGTGACAGGAGAATCTACGAGCAGTACTTC
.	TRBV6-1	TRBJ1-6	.	CATALVHLEAGNSPLHF	TGTGCCACCGCATTGGTCCATCTAGAAGCAGGGAATTCACCCCTCCACTTT
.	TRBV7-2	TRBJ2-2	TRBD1	CASSQRQGRNTGELFF	TGTGCCAGCAGCCAACGACAGGGTCGGAACACCGGGGAGCTGTTTTTT
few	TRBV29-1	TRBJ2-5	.	CSGRLDLNRETQYF	TGCAGCGGCCGATTAGACCTCAATCGGGAGACCCAGTACTTC
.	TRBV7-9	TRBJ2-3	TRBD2	CASSGGTSGIADTQYF	TGTGCCAGCAGCGGGGGGACTAGCGGGATTGCAGATACGCAGTATTTT
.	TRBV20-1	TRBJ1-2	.	CSAAKGGYTF	TGCAGTGCCGCAAAGGGCGGCTACACCTTC
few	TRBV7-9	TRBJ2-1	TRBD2	CASSLWRSSGWYNEQFF	TGTGCCAGCAGCCTCTGGAGGTCTAGCGGGTGGTACAATGAGCAGTTCTTC
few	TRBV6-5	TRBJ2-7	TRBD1	CASTGDSSYEQYF	TGTGCCAGCACCGGGGACAGCTCCTACGAGCAGTACTTC
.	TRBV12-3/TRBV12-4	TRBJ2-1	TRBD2	CASTLGGLAGVEQFF	TGTGCCAGCACTTTAGGTGGACTAGCGGGAGTTGAGCAGTTCTTC
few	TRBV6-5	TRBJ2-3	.	CASRDRRDTQYF	TGTGCCAGCAGGGACAGACGGGATACGCAGTATTTT